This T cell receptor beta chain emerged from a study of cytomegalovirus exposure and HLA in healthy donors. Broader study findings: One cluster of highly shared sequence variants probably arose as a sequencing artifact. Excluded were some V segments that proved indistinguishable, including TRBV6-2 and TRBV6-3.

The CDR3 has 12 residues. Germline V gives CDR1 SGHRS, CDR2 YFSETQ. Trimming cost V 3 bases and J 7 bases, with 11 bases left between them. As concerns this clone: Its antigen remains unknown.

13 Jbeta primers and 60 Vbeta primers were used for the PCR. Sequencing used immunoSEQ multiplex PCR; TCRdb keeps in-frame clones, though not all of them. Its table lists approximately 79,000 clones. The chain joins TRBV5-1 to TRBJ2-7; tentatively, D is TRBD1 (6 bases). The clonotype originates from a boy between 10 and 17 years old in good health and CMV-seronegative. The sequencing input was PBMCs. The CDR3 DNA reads TGCGCCAGCAGCTCTATACAGGGTGAGCAGTACTTC. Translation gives CASSSIQGEQYF.